Listed below are T cell receptor beta chains from one sample, sequenced in a study of regulatory T cells in long-lasting Graves disease. TCRdb reanalysed the multiplex PCR reads using MiXCR and keeps one entry per CDR3 protein. The sample consists of under 500,000 distinct CDR3 sequences, over 15% of them appearing once. The sample also formed part of further work on T cells in Graves' hyperthyroidism and ophthalmopathy.

Source: peripheral blood mononuclear cells (PBMCs), taken at new diagnosis, from a patient treated with antithyroid drugs. The source of these receptors is a young woman with Graves disease. Both conserved end residues are part of each CDR3. The D gene is left open where the match is weak. Some rows mark clone size as missing; the rest say once, few, many or name a class of expanded clone.

v_call,cdr3_length,d_call,clone_size,j_call,cdr3_nt,cdr3_aa
TRBV2,13,-,-,TRBJ2-7,TGTGCCAGCAAGGAGGAGGCAGGGACCTTGAAGTACTTC,CASKEEAGTLKYF
TRBV28,15,TRBD1,many,TRBJ1-4,TGTGCCAGCAGTTCGGGACAGGGGGCTAATGAAAAACTGTTTTTT,CASSSGQGANEKLFF
TRBV28,15,-,few,TRBJ1-3,TGTGCCAGCAAAGTTGAAGGAGGCTCTGGAAACACCATATATTTT,CASKVEGGSGNTIYF
TRBV11-2,14,-,many,TRBJ2-3,TGTGCCAGCAGCTTAGCCTCCGGTAGAGATACGCAGTATTTT,CASSLASGRDTQYF
TRBV12-5,15,TRBD1,-,TRBJ2-1,TGTGCTAGTACTCCCGGACAGGTGTCCTACAATGAGCAGTTCTTC,CASTPGQVSYNEQFF
TRBV28,14,TRBD1,many,TRBJ1-1,TGTGCCAGCAGCCTGGGACAGGGTTGGACTGAAGCTTTCTTT,CASSLGQGWTEAFF
TRBV19,16,-,-,TRBJ1-5,TGTGCCAGTAGTATACCGGGGTTCAGGGGCAATCAGCCCCAGCATTTT,CASSIPGFRGNQPQHF
TRBV10-3,16,-,many,TRBJ2-5,TGTGCCATCAGTGAGCGGATTGGCCGCGGGTGGGAGACCCAGTACTTC,CAISERIGRGWETQYF
TRBV6-1,13,-,many,TRBJ2-3,TGTGCCAGCATGGAAGAGACCACAGATACGCAGTATTTT,CASMEETTDTQYF
TRBV5-4,17,TRBD1,-,TRBJ2-5,TGTGCCAGCAGCTTGACCGGGACAGGGTGGGCCCAAGAGACCCAGTACTTC,CASSLTGTGWAQETQYF
TRBV11-3,14,TRBD1,many,TRBJ2-1,TGTGCCAGCAGCCGGGACAGATTAGACGATGAGCAGTTCTTC,CASSRDRLDDEQFF
TRBV28,16,-,many,TRBJ2-1,TGTGCCAGCAGTTTACCAGGGGGAGGCCCTTACAATGAGCAGTTCTTC,CASSLPGGGPYNEQFF
TRBV29-1,15,-,-,TRBJ2-4,TGCAGCGTTGAAGAGGGCAATCTAGCCAAAAACATTGAGTACTTC,CSVEEGNLAKNIEYF
TRBV19,16,TRBD2,-,TRBJ2-1,TGTGCCAGTAGTATTACGGTGTGGACTAGCGCTAATGAGCAGTTCTTC,CASSITVWTSANEQFF
TRBV11-2,13,-,many,TRBJ1-1,TGTGCCAGCAGCCGCAGGGGGAACACTGAAGCTTTCTTT,CASSRRGNTEAFF
TRBV20-1,16,-,many,TRBJ2-6,TGCAGTGCTAGAGGCGGACTCCTCTCTGGGGCCAACGTCCTGACTTTC,CSARGGLLSGANVLTF
TRBV6-9,15,-,many,TRBJ2-3,TGTGCCAGCAGTTATACAGGACTGGATTTAAATACGCAGTATTTT,CASSYTGLDLNTQYF
TRBV16,16,-,many,TRBJ1-5,TGTGCCAGCAGCCAATCGGCTGGGCTCGGCAATCAGCCCCAGCATTTT,CASSQSAGLGNQPQHF
TRBV10-2,13,-,many,TRBJ1-5,TGCGCCAGCAGTGAGTGGGGGGATCAGCCCCAGCATTTT,CASSEWGDQPQHF
TRBV11-3,13,-,many,TRBJ2-1,TGTGCCAGCAGCTTAAATGGGGAGAGTGAGCAGTTCTTC,CASSLNGESEQFF
TRBV7-9,15,TRBD2,many,TRBJ2-1,TGTGCCAGCAGCCCAAGCGGGAGGGCCTACAATGAGCAGTTCTTC,CASSPSGRAYNEQFF
TRBV20-1,16,TRBD1,many,TRBJ1-1,TGCAGGGGATGGGGAGATGTGTCCGGGACAGGGGTTGAAGCTTTCTTT,CRGWGDVSGTGVEAFF
TRBV6-5,13,TRBD2,-,TRBJ2-1,TGTGCCAGCAGTTACCGGGACTACGATGAGCAGTTCTTC,CASSYRDYDEQFF
TRBV7-9,13,-,few,TRBJ2-5,TGTGCCAGCAGCCCCCAACCACAAGAGACCCAGTACTTC,CASSPQPQETQYF
TRBV15,17,-,-,TRBJ2-4,TGTGCCACCAGCGCCCCCCGAGGGGATGGGGCCAAAAACATTCAGTACTTC,CATSAPRGDGAKNIQYF
TRBV6-1,11,-,many,TRBJ2-3,TGTGCCAGCAAAGAGTCAGATACGCAGTATTTT,CASKESDTQYF
TRBV10-3,12,-,-,TRBJ1-1,TGTGCCATCAGCGTGACGAACACTGAAGCTTTCTTT,CAISVTNTEAFF
TRBV4-3,16,-,few,TRBJ1-5,TGCGCCAGCAGCCAAGGGGCGGGGGTTAGCAATCAGCCCCAGCATTTT,CASSQGAGVSNQPQHF
TRBV13,15,TRBD2,-,TRBJ2-7,TGTGCCAGCAGCGGGCTAGCGGGAATCTCGGGCGAGCAGTACTTC,CASSGLAGISGEQYF
TRBV28,14,-,many,TRBJ2-7,TGTGCCAGCAGTCCTATTCCCGGGCGATCCGAGCAGTACTTC,CASSPIPGRSEQYF
TRBV20-1,15,TRBD2,few,TRBJ2-3,TGCAGTGCTAGTAGTGGGAGGGAGGCCACAGATACGCAGTATTTT,CSASSGREATDTQYF
TRBV29-1,14,TRBD2,few,TRBJ2-7,TGCAGCGTAGAGACTAGCGGGAGCACCTACGAGCGGTACTTC,CSVETSGSTYERYF
TRBV2,15,TRBD1,many,TRBJ1-4,TGTGCCAGCAGTGACTCAGGGGGGGGTAATGAAAAACTGTTTTTT,CASSDSGGGNEKLFF
TRBV29-1,13,-,many,TRBJ2-3,TGCAGCGTTGCCGGGCAGTACACAGATACGCAGTATTTT,CSVAGQYTDTQYF
TRBV6-2/TRBV6-3,18,TRBD2,-,TRBJ2-1,TGTGCCAGCAGTTTCTTGAGGATCAGCGGGAGGGCTGGGAATGAGCAGTTCTTC,CASSFLRISGRAGNEQFF
TRBV18,13,TRBD1,many,TRBJ2-5,TGTGCCAGCTCACGGGGACAGAAAGAGACCCAGTACTTC,CASSRGQKETQYF
TRBV12-5,17,TRBD1,-,TRBJ1-5,TGTGCTAGTGCTCCGGGACAGGGGGAGCCCACTTATCAGCCCCAGCATTTT,CASAPGQGEPTYQPQHF
TRBV6-2/TRBV6-3,14,-,many,TRBJ2-2,TGTGCCAGCAGCCTAAACCAGAGGGGCGGGGAGCTGTTTTTT,CASSLNQRGGELFF
TRBV20-1,13,-,few,TRBJ1-1,TGCAGTGCTCCAGATATGAGGAACACTGAAGCTTTCTTT,CSAPDMRNTEAFF
TRBV15,14,-,few,TRBJ1-2,TGTGCCACCAGCAGACGACGACAGAACTATGGCTACACCTTC,CATSRRRQNYGYTF
TRBV9,16,-,few,TRBJ2-1,TGTGCCAGCAGCGTAGGGGTGGGTGGGAGTAGGGATGAGCAGTTCTTC,CASSVGVGGSRDEQFF
TRBV12-3/TRBV12-4,14,TRBD2,-,TRBJ2-7,TGTGCCAGCAGTCGAACTAGCGTCTCCTACGAGCAGTACTTC,CASSRTSVSYEQYF
TRBV27,17,-,many,TRBJ2-6,TGTGCCAGCAGTACGTATTCGCAGGGGTCTGGGGCCAACGTCCTGACTTTC,CASSTYSQGSGANVLTF
TRBV9,15,TRBD2,few,TRBJ2-5,TGTGCCAGCAGCCAACTAGCGGGAGGAAAAGAGACCCAGTACTTC,CASSQLAGGKETQYF
TRBV6-9,14,-,many,TRBJ2-7,TGTGCCAGCAGTTATCAGGGGGGTTCCTACGAGCAGTACTTC,CASSYQGGSYEQYF
TRBV5-1,14,TRBD1,-,TRBJ2-2,TGCGCCAGCAGCCGGGACAGGGTTGACGGGGAGCTGTTTTTT,CASSRDRVDGELFF
TRBV4-1,13,-,few,TRBJ2-1,TGCGCCAGCACCCCAGAAAGCTACAATGAGCAGTTCTTC,CASTPESYNEQFF
TRBV28,14,-,many,TRBJ2-5,TGTGCCAGCACCCTGCCGGGGATGCGAGAGACCCAGTACTTC,CASTLPGMRETQYF
TRBV2,15,-,few,TRBJ2-1,TGTGCCAGCAGTGCTAGGACTTCGAATGACAATGAGCAGTTCTTC,CASSARTSNDNEQFF
TRBV7-9,16,TRBD1,many,TRBJ2-5,TGTGCCAGCAGCTCACCCGAACAGGGGGCGAGGGAGACCCAGTACTTC,CASSSPEQGARETQYF
TRBV20-1,13,TRBD2,few,TRBJ2-3,TGCAGTAAGCAGAGCGGGAGGGCCGGTACGCAGTATTTT,CSKQSGRAGTQYF
TRBV15,14,TRBD2,many,TRBJ2-1,TGTGCCACCAGCGAGACTAGCGGAGAGCATGAGCAGTTCTTC,CATSETSGEHEQFF
TRBV12-3/TRBV12-4,16,TRBD2,-,TRBJ2-1,TGTGCCAGCAGTTTACCTCCGGGACTACGGGTGGATGAGCAGTTCTTC,CASSLPPGLRVDEQFF
TRBV20-1,11,-,many,TRBJ2-7,TGCAGTGCTAGAATATCCTACGAGCAGTACTTC,CSARISYEQYF
TRBV6-1,13,TRBD2,few,TRBJ2-7,TGTGCCAGCGCCGAGACTAGGCTAGCGGAATACGGCTTC,CASAETRLAEYGF
TRBV6-2/TRBV6-3,14,-,many,TRBJ2-7,TGTGCCAGCAGTTACCTCCCGGGGACGTACGAGCAGTACTTC,CASSYLPGTYEQYF
TRBV11-3,13,TRBD1,many,TRBJ2-1,TGTGCCAGCAGCGGCTACGACAGGGTGGAACAGTTCTTC,CASSGYDRVEQFF
TRBV20-1,12,-,many,TRBJ1-1,TGCAGTGCTAGAGATGGACAGTTAGAAGCTTTCTTT,CSARDGQLEAFF
TRBV27,17,TRBD2,many,TRBJ2-3,TGTGCCAGCGGGCCACTAGCGGGAGAAGGGAGGGCAGATACGCAGTATTTT,CASGPLAGEGRADTQYF